Listed below are T cell receptor beta chains from one sample, sequenced in a study of Ad26.COV2.S vaccination and SARS-CoV-2 variants. Assay used: immunoSEQ multiplex PCR; TCRdb lists only in-frame clones, some missing. Of over 350,000 clones in the sample, 80% to 90% were seen once. The specimen comprised peripheral blood, sampled in a trial of Ad26.COV2.S vaccine versus placebo. These receptors came from a person between 18 and 59 years old who received the Ad26.COV2.S COVID-19 vaccine or a placebo. The CDR3 runs from the conserved cysteine through the conserved F or W.

j_call	v_call	cdr3_aa
TRBJ1-6	TRBV12-3/TRBV12-4	CASSFSSPLHF
TRBJ1-3	TRBV18	CASSPKRSSGNTIYF
TRBJ1-2	TRBV6-6	CASSYGDPSYGYTF
TRBJ2-2	TRBV24-1	CATGRQGDTGELFF
TRBJ2-7	TRBV5-1	CASRMDPSYEQYF
TRBJ2-2	TRBV9	CASSPIGGNTGELFF
TRBJ1-2	TRBV5-1	CASSLDWTLSNYGYTF
TRBJ2-3	TRBV7-2	CASSLVAGGLGDTQYF
TRBJ2-7	TRBV5-1	CASSLGLDGPYEQYF
TRBJ2-7	TRBV29-1	CSVSGGNSYEQYF
TRBJ1-4	TRBV30	CAWSVLSGQTEKLFF
TRBJ1-1	TRBV27	CASSLLDGATEAFF
TRBJ2-2	TRBV10-1	CASSESVPNTGELFF
TRBJ2-1	TRBV1	CTSSQDVLSGSSYNEQFF
TRBJ1-4	TRBV3-1/TRBV3-2	CASSQDGITEVFF
TRBJ2-2	TRBV7-6	CASSPLGGQINTGELFF
TRBJ2-1	TRBV2	CATSSYNEQFF
TRBJ2-1	TRBV6-6	CASTLKGGNEQFF
TRBJ1-4	TRBV27	CASSLRGQDEKLFF
TRBJ1-2	TRBV7-9	CASSSGPGQGNTKNYGYTF
TRBJ1-2	TRBV4-3	CASSQDRSTNYGYTF
TRBJ1-5	TRBV3-1/TRBV3-2	CASSQDRGGGQPQHF
TRBJ2-2	TRBV5-4	CASSLMGGPGKLFF
TRBJ1-2	TRBV29-1	CSVDPGYTF
TRBJ1-4	TRBV5-8	CASSYGTAATNEKLFF
TRBJ2-7	TRBV7-2	CASSQGQASYEQYF
TRBJ2-2	TRBV6-1	CASSEVAGANTGELFF
TRBJ2-5	TRBV19	CASSITWGGQVRETQYF
TRBJ1-2	TRBV5-6	CASSSVFANYGYTF
TRBJ2-2	TRBV9	CASENPDRANTGELFF
TRBJ2-7	TRBV29-1	CSAAGQGEAYEQYF
TRBJ2-1	TRBV6-2/TRBV6-3	CASSHLYRAPYNEQFF
TRBJ1-2	TRBV9	CASSGFRYTF
TRBJ1-1	TRBV27	CASRGRALNTEAFF
TRBJ2-1	TRBV28	CASSPRSNTLAGDPNEQFF
TRBJ1-2	TRBV11-2	CASSSSKRGHAPYGYTF
TRBJ1-2	TRBV4-1	CASSQGTGGLGGYTF
TRBJ1-2	TRBV5-4	CASTSGVTKHGDGYTF
TRBJ2-7	TRBV21-1	CAPKRGSYEQYF
TRBJ1-2	TRBV4-3	CASSQDLATGAYGYTF
TRBJ2-5	TRBV5-1	CASSFSGGNWETQYF
TRBJ1-2	TRBV30	CAWRGKGGRGYTF
TRBJ1-2	TRBV12-3/TRBV12-4	CASRDRFDGYTF
TRBJ1-5	TRBV18	CASSLETDSNQPQHF
TRBJ2-1	TRBV7-2	CASSLAADSYNEQFF
TRBJ2-2	TRBV4-3	CASSQDWVRNTGELFF
TRBJ1-1	TRBV27	CASSLSGAPVSFF
TRBJ2-3	TRBV7-2	CASSLTSGDTQYF
TRBJ2-7	TRBV6-5	CASTGAYEQYF
TRBJ1-2	TRBV5-1	CASSGSYGYTF
TRBJ1-6	TRBV25-1	CASSEERQGSSYNSPLHF
TRBJ2-1	TRBV6-5	CASSAGLAANEQFF
TRBJ2-7	TRBV6-5	CASSGSPSYEQYF
TRBJ1-6	TRBV7-2	CASSFVQGNSPLHF
TRBJ1-1	TRBV2	CASSADRETEAFF
TRBJ1-2	TRBV3-1/TRBV3-2	CASSQGGRGYTF
TRBJ1-2	TRBV18	CASSPDRGRGYGYTF